This entry is about one TCR beta chain. The antigen is not known. The data belong to a study of shared clonotypes between healthy human individuals. About the study: Donor composition was two women and a few men, aged 18 to 49. A donor's plate count was three for CD4 naive and three for CD4 memory; CD8 naive had two and CD8 memory one. Study-level points and caveats: Few donors restricted represented genetic and exposure-history diversity. It was expected that sequencing depth would affect clonotype sharing among donors.

Naive CD8 populations comprised CD45RO-negative cells positively selected for CCR7, excluding terminally differentiated effector memory CD45RA+ cells. This table comes from immunoSEQ multiplex PCR, and its TCRdb copy is limited to in-frame clones, with some not included. The sample records roughly 570,000 clones, roughly 98% being singletons. Germline-derived CDR1 and CDR2 are SGDLS and YYNGEE. The CDR3 is 14 amino acids. With 3 bases removed from V and 6 bases from J, the gap between germline ends came to 16 bases. The chain uses TRBV9 and TRBJ2-7; D might be TRBD1 or TRBD2, each matching 7 bases. This TCR was sampled from a man between 25 and 39 years old in good health. The sequencing sample was made of naive CD8+ T cells sorted from blood. Here the CDR3 DNA reads TGTGCCAGCAGCGCAGGGGGAGGGGGATCCGAGCAGTACTTC. This encodes CASSAGGGGSEQYF.